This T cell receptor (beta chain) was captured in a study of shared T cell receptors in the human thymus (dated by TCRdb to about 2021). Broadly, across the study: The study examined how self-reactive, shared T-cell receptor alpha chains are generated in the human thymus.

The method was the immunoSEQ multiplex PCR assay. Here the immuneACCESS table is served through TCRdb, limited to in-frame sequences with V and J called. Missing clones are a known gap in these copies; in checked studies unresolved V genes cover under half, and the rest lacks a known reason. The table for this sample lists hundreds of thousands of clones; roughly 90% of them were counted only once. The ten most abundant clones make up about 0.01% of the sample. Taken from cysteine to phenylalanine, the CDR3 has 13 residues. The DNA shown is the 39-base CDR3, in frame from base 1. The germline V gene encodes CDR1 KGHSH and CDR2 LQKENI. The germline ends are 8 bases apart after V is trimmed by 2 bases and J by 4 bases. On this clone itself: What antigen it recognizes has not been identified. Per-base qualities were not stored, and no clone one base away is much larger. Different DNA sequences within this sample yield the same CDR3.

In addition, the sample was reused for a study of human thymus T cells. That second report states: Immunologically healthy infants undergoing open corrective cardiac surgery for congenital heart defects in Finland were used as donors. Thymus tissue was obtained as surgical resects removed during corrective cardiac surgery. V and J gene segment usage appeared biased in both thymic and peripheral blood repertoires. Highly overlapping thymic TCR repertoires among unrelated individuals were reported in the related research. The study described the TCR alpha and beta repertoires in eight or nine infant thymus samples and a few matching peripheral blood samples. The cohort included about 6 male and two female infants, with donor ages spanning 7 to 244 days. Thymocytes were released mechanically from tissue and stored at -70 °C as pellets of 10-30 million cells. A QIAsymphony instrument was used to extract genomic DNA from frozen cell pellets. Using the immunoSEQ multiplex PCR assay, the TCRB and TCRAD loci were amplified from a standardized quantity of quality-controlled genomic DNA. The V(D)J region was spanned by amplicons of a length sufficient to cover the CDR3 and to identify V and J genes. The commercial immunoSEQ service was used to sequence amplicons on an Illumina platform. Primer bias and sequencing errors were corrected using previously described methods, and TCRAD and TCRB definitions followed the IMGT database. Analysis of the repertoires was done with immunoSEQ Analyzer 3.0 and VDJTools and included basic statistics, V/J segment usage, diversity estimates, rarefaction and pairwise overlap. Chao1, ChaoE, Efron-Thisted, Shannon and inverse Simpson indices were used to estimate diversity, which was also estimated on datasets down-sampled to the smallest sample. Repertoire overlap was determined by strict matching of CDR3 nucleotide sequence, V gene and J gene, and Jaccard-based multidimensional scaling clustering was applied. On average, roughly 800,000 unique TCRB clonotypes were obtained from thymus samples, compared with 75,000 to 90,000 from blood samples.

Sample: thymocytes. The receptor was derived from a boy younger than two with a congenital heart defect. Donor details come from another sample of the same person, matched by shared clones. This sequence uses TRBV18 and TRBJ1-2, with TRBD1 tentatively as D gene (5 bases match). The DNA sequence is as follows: TGTGCCAGCTCACCAGGGGGGGGCTATGGCTACACCTTC. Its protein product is CASSPGGGYGYTF. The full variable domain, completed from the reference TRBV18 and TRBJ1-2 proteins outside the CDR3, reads NAGVMQNPRHLVRRRGQEARLRCSPMKGHSHVYWYRQLPEEGLKFMVYLQKENIIDESGMPKERFSAEFPKEGPSILRIQQVVRGDSAAYFCASSPGGGYGYTFGSGTRLTVV.